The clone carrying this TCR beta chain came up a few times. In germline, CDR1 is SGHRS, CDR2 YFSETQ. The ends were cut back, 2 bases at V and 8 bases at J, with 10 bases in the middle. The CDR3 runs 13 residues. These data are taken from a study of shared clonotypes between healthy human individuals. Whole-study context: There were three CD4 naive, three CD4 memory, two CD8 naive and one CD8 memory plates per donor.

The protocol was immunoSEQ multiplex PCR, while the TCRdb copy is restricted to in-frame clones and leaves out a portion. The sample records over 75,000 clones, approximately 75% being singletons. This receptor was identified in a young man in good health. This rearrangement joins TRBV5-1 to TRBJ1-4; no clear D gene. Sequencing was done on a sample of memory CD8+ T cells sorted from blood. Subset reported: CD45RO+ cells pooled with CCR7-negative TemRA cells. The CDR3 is CASSFEPVEKLFF. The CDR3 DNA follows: TGCGCCAGCAGCTTCGAGCCCGTAGAAAAACTGTTTTTT.